Below, 21 T cell receptor beta chains from the same sample are listed, as sequenced in a study of beta chain features in type 1 diabetes. The whole isolated RNA underwent reverse transcription, so sequencing captured expressed TCRB transcripts. Profiled with immunoSEQ multiplex PCR; TCRdb holds only in-frame clones, not every one. The table shows around 300,000 clones, with approximately 9.9% occurring only once. Sequenced sample: naive CD4+ T cells from blood. All receptors come from a woman in her twenties or thirties in good health.

The CDR3 loop is CASSPRTGEETQYF. Written as DNA, the CDR3 is TGTGCCAGCAGCCCCAGGACAGGGGAAGAGACCCAGTACTTC. The J gene is TRBJ2-5, the V gene TRBV7-2; TRBD1 agrees at 9 bases. V gave up 5 bases and J gave up 3 bases; unmatched junction bases: 4. The CDR3 runs to 14 residues. Germline V gene sequence: CDR1 SGHTA, CDR2 FQGNSA.

This clone has just a few counts. V and J are TRBV29-1 and TRBJ2-7; 11 bases agree with TRBD1. There are 14 residues in the CDR3. Germline CDR1 SQVTM, CDR2 ANQGSEA. The ends lost 3 bases at V and 9 bases at J; junction bases unmatched: 10. This chain's CDR3 is CSVEPMGQGEPQYF. The CDR3, as DNA: TGCAGCGTTGAGCCTATGGGACAGGGGGAACCGCAGTACTTC.

This clone has only a few counts. J is TRBJ2-1 and V is TRBV9, with D possibly TRBD2 on 6 matching bases. Trimming shortened V by 4 bases and J by 4 bases, and 12 bases separated the two germline ends. From germline, CDR1 is SGDLS and CDR2 YYNGEE. CDR3 length equals 14 residues. CDR3 sequence (DNA): TGTGCCAGCAGCTCCCCCGCGGGATACAATGAGCAGTTCTTC. Protein sequence: CASSSPAGYNEQFF. The complete variable domain, with remaining parts taken from reference TRBV9 and TRBJ2-1, reads DSGVTQTPKHLITATGQRVTLRCSPRSGDLSVYWYQQSLDQGLQFLIQYYNGEERAKGNILERFSAQQFPDLHSELNLSSLELGDSALYFCASSSPAGYNEQFFGPGTRLTVL.

The V call is TRBV2, the J call TRBJ2-2; 8 bases line up with TRBD2. The V and J ends lost 5 bases and 0 bases, in that order; junction bases with no gene match: 5. Looked up from germline, CDR1 is SNHLY and CDR2 is FYNNEI. This CDR3 spans 16 amino acids. The CDR3 spells CASSPLAGANTGELFF. The CDR3, as DNA: TGTGCCAGCAGTCCTCTAGCGGGCGCGAACACCGGGGAGCTGTTTTTT.

The chain couples TRBV5-4 to TRBJ1-1; the match to TRBD1 covers 9 bases. J was trimmed by 6 bases and V by 4 bases; bases with no gene match: 13. The CDR3 length is 16 residues. The germline CDR1 and CDR2 sequences are SGHNT and YYREEE (reference sequence). The CDR3, as DNA: TGTGCCAGCAGCGGCAGAGGGACAGGGCGAGAATCTGAAGCTTTCTTT. Protein product: CASSGRGTGRESEAFF.

This clone was seen a handful of times. V usage is TRBV4-2 and J usage is TRBJ2-3; no clear D. Germline CDR1 is LGHNA and CDR2 is YNFKEQ. Trimming took 0 bases from V and 0 from J, leaving 7 bases between them. The CDR3 spans 15 residues. This chain's CDR3 is CASSQDSTSTDTQYF. The CDR3 region has the DNA TGTGCCAGCAGCCAAGATAGCACTAGCACAGATACGCAGTATTTT.

The chain joins TRBV4-3 to TRBJ2-7; D perhaps matches TRBD2 (6 bases). V was pared by 0 bases and J by 2 bases, with 17 bases between. The CDR3 has 17 amino acids. CDR1 is LGHNA, CDR2 YSLEER, per germline. CDR3 in DNA: TGCGCCAGCAGCCAAGAGTTTATCTCAGCGGGCCCCTACGAGCAGTACTTC. It codes for CASSQEFISAGPYEQYF.

The V gene is TRBV7-2, the J gene TRBJ2-7, with 8 nucleotides matching TRBD2. Germline V lookup: CDR1 SGHTA, CDR2 FQGNSA. Trimming removed 0 bases from V and 5 bases from J; junction bases left unmatched: 9. CDR3 length equals 16 residues. The chain's CDR3 is CASSLAGSGGPHEQYF. The CDR3 DNA reads as TGTGCCAGCAGCTTAGCTGGGTCGGGAGGGCCCCACGAGCAGTACTTC.

The rearrangement links TRBV7-2 to TRBJ2-6, with D unresolved. Trimming cost V 2 bases and J 0 bases, with 5 bases left between them. The germline V gene encodes CDR1 SGHTA and CDR2 FQGNSA. This CDR3 region has 15 residues. CDR3 sequence reads: CASSLISSGANVLTF. In DNA, the CDR3 is TGTGCCAGCAGCTTAATCAGCTCTGGGGCCAACGTCCTGACTTTC. The complete variable domain, with remaining parts taken from reference TRBV7-2 and TRBJ2-6, reads GAGVSQSPSNKVTEKGKDVELRCDPISGHTALYWYRQSLGQGLEFLIYFQGNSAPDKSGLPSDRFSAERTGGSVSTLTIQRTQQEDSAVYLCASSLISSGANVLTFGAGSRLTVL.

The rearrangement uses TRBV18 and TRBJ2-5, with D perhaps matching TRBD2 (6 bases). Trimming pared 6 bases from V and 1 base from J, leaving 12 bases between. Germline assignment: CDR1 KGHSH and CDR2 LQKENI. This CDR3 spans 14 amino acids. The CDR3 DNA is TGTGCCAGCTCGCCCTCGACTAGCCAAGAGACCCAGTACTTC. Translation gives CASSPSTSQETQYF.

CDR3 protein: CASSLTGSYNEQFF. CDR3 DNA: TGTGCCAGCAGCTTAACGGGCTCCTACAATGAGCAGTTCTTC. V and J are TRBV7-2 and TRBJ2-1; no clear D. CDR1 is SGHTA, CDR2 FQGNSA, per germline. This CDR3 region has 14 residues. Trimming pared 2 bases from V and 0 bases from J, leaving 5 bases between.

This chain joins TRBV7-2 and TRBJ2-7; D possibly corresponds to TRBD2 (6 bases). The CDR3 contains 13 residues. Trimming removed 4 bases from V and 2 bases from J, with 9 bases in between. Germline values: CDR1 SGHTA, CDR2 FQGNSA. Written as DNA, the CDR3 is TGTGCCAGCAGCTGGCGGGACCCCTACGAGCAGTACTTC. Its translation: CASSWRDPYEQYF. Full variable domain (outside the CDR3, taken from reference TRBV7-2 and TRBJ2-7): GAGVSQSPSNKVTEKGKDVELRCDPISGHTALYWYRQSLGQGLEFLIYFQGNSAPDKSGLPSDRFSAERTGGSVSTLTIQRTQQEDSAVYLCASSWRDPYEQYFGPGTRLTVT.

The chain has TRBV18 and TRBJ1-5; 8 bases align to TRBD1. The V gene end was trimmed by 6 bases and the J gene end by 4 bases; junction bases not matched to a gene: 14. CDR3 length: 17 amino acids. The germline V gene encodes CDR1 KGHSH and CDR2 LQKENI. CDR3 sequence reads: CASSPRRVGQGNQPQHF. The CDR3 region has the DNA TGTGCCAGCTCGCCGAGGCGTGTTGGACAGGGAAATCAGCCCCAGCATTTT.

This clone has more than one count but fewer than ten. The V and J genes are TRBV11-1 and TRBJ2-2, with D possibly matching TRBD1 (6 bases). The CDR3 length is 16 residues. V lost 5 bases and J lost 4, with 17 bases in between. Germline CDR1 reads SGHAT; CDR2 reads FQDESV (reference sequence). This CDR3 reads CASSNHREWATGELFF. In nucleotides, the CDR3 is TGTGCCAGCAGCAACCACAGGGAGTGGGCCACCGGGGAGCTGTTTTTT.

The V and J genes are TRBV29-1 and TRBJ2-1; 11 bases agree with TRBD1. The trim removed 7 bases at V and 7 bases at J, leaving 6 bases unmatched. In germline, CDR1 is SQVTM, CDR2 ANQGSEA. The CDR3 extends over 13 amino acids. The CDR3 sequence is CSAQGTGGNEQFF. CDR3 bases: TGCAGCGCCCAGGGGACAGGGGGGAATGAGCAGTTCTTC.

The CDR3 region has the DNA TGTGCCAGCAGCGTAGAACCGGCCTACGAGCAGTACTTC. This codes for CASSVEPAYEQYF. This chain uses TRBV9 with TRBJ2-7; D remains unclear. The V end was cut by 0 bases, the J end by 2 bases, with 6 bases between. Germline values: CDR1 SGDLS, CDR2 YYNGEE. The CDR3 loop spans 13 amino acids.

The V gene is TRBV5-4, the J gene TRBJ2-2; D gene uncertain. Germline loops: CDR1 SGHNT, CDR2 YYREEE (reference sequence). The V and J ends lost 0 bases and 4 bases respectively, with 16 bases between them. This CDR3 spans 17 amino acids. The chain's CDR3 is CASSLGGNSPSTGELFF. DNA of the CDR3: TGTGCCAGCAGCTTGGGTGGAAACAGCCCCAGCACCGGGGAGCTGTTTTTT.

This clone was seen a few times. The gene calls are TRBV6-5 and TRBJ2-1; 8 bases are shared with TRBD1. The trim removed 2 bases at V and 7 bases at J, leaving 7 bases unmatched. CDR3 length equals 15 residues. The germline CDR1 and CDR2 sequences are MNHEY and SVGAGI. DNA for the CDR3: TGTGCCAGCAGTTACGACAGGGGAAGGAATAATGAGCAGTTCTTC. Its protein product is CASSYDRGRNNEQFF.

This clone was counted between two and nine times. The V call is TRBV9, the J call TRBJ2-1; D unclear. The CDR3 consists of 19 residues. V was clipped by 7 bases and J by 4 bases, with 30 bases between them. Germline lookup yields CDR1 SGDLS and CDR2 YYNGEE. The CDR3 bases are TGTGCCAGCTCTCCGGATCAGCGACCACCTCCCATCCGATACAATGAGCAGTTCTTC. This codes for CASSPDQRPPPIRYNEQFF.

This clone was seen a few times. The CDR3 DNA reads TGTGCCAGCAGCAAAGTGTATAGCGGGAGAGACAATGAGCAGTTCTTC. Its protein is CASSKVYSGRDNEQFF. The genes are TRBV21-1 and TRBJ2-1; TRBD2, as called in the table, went unchecked against the DNA. TRBV21-1 constitutes a pseudogene. CDR3 length equals 16 residues.

The chain links TRBV7-2 to TRBJ2-1; D may be TRBD2 (6 bases). The CDR3 sequence is 14 residues long. V shed 7 bases and J shed 9 bases, with 19 bases lying between them. Germline assignment: CDR1 SGHTA and CDR2 FQGNSA. The CDR3 DNA reads as TGTGCCAGCAATAGGGACTCCCACTTGGGTGAGCAGTTCTTC. Amino acid sequence: CASNRDSHLGEQFF.